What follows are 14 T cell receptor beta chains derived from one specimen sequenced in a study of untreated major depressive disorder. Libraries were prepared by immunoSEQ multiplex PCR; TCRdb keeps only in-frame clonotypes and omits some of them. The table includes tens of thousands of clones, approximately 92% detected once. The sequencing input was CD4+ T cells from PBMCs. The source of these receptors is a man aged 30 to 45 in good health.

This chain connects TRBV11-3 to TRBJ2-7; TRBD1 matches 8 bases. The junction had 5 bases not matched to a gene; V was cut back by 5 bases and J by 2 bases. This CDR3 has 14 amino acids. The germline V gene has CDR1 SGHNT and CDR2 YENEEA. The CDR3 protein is CASSSTGGPYEQYF. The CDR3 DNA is TGTGCCAGCAGCAGTACAGGGGGTCCCTACGAGCAGTACTTC.

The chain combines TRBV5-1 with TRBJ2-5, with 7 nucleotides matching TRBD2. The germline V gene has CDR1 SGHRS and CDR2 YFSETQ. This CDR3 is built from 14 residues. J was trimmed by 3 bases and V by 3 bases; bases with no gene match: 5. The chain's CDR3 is CASSSWTREETQYF. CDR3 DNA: TGCGCCAGCAGCTCGTGGACTAGAGAAGAGACCCAGTACTTC.

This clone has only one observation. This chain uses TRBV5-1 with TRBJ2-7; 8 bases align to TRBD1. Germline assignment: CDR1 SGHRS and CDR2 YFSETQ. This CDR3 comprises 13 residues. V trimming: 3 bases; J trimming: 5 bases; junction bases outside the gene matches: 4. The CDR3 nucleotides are TGCGCCAGCAGCTCCAGGACAGGGAACGAGCAGTACTTC. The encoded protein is CASSSRTGNEQYF.

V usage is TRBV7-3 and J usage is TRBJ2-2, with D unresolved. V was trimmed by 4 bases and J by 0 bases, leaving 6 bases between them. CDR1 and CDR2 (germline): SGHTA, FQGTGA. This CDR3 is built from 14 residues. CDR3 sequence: CASSSQANTGELFF. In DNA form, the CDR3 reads TGTGCCAGCAGCTCCCAGGCGAACACCGGGGAGCTGTTTTTT.

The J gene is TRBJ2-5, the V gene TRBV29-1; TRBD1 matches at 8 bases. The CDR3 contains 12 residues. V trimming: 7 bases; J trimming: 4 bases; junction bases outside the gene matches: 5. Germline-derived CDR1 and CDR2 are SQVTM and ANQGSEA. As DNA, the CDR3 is TGCAGCGCCACGACAGGGGTAGAGACCCAGTACTTC. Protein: CSATTGVETQYF.

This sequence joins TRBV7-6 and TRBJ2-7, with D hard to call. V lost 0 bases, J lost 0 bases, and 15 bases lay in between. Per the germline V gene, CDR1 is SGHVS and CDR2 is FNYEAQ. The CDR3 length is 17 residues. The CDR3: CASSLAPSWSNSYEQYF. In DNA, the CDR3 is TGTGCCAGCAGCTTAGCCCCTTCTTGGTCGAACTCCTACGAGCAGTACTTC.

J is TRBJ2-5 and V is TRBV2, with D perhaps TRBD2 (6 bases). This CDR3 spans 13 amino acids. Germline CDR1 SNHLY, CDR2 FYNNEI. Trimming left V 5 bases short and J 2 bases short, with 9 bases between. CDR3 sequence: CASSLGLQETQYF. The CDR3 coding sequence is TGTGCCAGCAGTCTCGGACTACAAGAGACCCAGTACTTC.

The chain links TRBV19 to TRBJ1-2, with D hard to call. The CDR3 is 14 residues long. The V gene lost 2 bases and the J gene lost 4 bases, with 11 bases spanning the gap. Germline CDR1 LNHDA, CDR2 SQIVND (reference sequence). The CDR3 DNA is TGTGCCAGTAGTATATTGGCACCGAGCTATGGCTACACCTTC. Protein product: CASSILAPSYGYTF.

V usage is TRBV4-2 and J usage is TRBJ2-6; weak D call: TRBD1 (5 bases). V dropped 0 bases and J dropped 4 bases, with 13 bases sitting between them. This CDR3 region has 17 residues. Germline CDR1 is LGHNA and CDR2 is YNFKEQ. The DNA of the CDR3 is TGTGCCAGCAGCCAAGATCCTGCAGGGTCCGGGGCCAACGTCCTGACTTTC. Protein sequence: CASSQDPAGSGANVLTF.

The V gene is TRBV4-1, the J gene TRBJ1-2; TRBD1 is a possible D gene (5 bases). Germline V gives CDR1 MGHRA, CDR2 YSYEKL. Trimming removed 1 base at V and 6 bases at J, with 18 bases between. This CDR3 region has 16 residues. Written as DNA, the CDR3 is TGCGCCAGCAGCCAAGTTGTTGCAGGGAAAAGGGATGGCTACACCTTC. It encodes CASSQVVAGKRDGYTF.

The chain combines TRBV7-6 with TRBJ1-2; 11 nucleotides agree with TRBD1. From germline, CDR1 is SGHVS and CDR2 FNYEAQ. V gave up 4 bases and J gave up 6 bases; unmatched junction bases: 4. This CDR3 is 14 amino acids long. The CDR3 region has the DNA TGTGCCAGCAGCTCTAGGACAGGGGGCGATGGCTACACCTTC. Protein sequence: CASSSRTGGDGYTF.

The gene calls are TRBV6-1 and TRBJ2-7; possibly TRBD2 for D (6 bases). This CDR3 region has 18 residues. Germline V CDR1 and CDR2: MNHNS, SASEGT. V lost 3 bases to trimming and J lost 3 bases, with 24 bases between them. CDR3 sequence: CASSERVAVMFTRYEQYF. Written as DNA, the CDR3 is TGTGCCAGCAGTGAGAGGGTAGCGGTCATGTTCACTCGCTACGAGCAGTACTTC.

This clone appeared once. As DNA, the CDR3 is TGTGCCAGCCAGCCACAAGTTTCTGAAGCTTTCTTT. It specifies CASQPQVSEAFF. The V and J genes are TRBV7-9 and TRBJ1-1; unclear D gene. This CDR3 contains 12 residues. Looked up from germline, CDR1 is SEHNR and CDR2 is FQNEAQ (reference sequence). V lost 8 bases and J lost 6, with 13 bases in between.

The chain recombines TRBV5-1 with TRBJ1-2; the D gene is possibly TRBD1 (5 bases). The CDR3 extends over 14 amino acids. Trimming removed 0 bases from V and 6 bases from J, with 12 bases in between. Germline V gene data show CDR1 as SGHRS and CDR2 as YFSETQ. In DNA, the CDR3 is TGCGCCAGCAGCTTGGTGGGGGGTGAGGATGGCTACACCTTC. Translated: CASSLVGGEDGYTF.